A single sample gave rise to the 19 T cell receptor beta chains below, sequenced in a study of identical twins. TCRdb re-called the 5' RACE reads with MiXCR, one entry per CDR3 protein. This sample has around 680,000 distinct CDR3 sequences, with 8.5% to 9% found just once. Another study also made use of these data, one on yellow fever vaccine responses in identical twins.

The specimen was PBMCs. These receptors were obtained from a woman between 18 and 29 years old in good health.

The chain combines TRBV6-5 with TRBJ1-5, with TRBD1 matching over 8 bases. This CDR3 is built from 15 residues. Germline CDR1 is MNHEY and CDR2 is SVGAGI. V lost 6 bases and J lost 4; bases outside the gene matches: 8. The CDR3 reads CASSATGGGNQPQHF. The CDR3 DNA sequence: TGTGCCAGCAGCGCAACAGGGGGAGGTAATCAGCCCCAGCATTTT.

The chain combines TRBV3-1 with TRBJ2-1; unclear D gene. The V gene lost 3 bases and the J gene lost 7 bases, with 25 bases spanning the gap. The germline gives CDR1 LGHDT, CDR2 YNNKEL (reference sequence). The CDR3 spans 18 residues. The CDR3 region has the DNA TGTGCCAGCAGCCAGTGGTCCGACTCAAACGGTGATAGGAATGAGCAGTTCTTC. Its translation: CASSQWSDSNGDRNEQFF.

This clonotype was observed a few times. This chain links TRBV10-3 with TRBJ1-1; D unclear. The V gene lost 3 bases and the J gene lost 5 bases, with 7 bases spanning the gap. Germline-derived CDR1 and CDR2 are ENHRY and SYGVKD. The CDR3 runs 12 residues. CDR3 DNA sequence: TGTGCCATCAGTGAAAGTGTTACTGAAGCTTTCTTT. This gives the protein CAISESVTEAFF.

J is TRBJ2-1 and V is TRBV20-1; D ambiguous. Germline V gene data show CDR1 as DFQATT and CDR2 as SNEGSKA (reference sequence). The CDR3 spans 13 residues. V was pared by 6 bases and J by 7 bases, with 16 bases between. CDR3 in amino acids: CSANVPDLNEQFF. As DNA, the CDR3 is TGCAGTGCCAACGTACCGGACCTAAATGAGCAGTTCTTC.

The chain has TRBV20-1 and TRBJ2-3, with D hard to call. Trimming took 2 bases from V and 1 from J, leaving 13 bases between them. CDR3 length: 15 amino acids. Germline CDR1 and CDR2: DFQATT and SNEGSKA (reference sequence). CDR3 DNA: TGCAGTGCTAGACCTCTTTTGGGCGGCACAGATACGCAGTATTTT. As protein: CSARPLLGGTDTQYF.

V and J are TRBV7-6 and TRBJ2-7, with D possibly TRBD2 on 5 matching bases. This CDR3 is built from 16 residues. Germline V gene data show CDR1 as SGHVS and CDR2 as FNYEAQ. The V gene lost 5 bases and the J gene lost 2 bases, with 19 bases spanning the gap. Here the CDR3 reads CASSPSLWESPYEQYF. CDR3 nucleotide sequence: TGTGCCAGCAGCCCTAGTTTGTGGGAGTCACCCTACGAGCAGTACTTC.

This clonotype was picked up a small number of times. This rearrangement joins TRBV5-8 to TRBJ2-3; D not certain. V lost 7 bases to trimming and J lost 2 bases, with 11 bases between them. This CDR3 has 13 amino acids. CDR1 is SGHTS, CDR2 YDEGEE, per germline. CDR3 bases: TGTGCCAGCGGGCCGTTATCCACAGATACGCAGTATTTT. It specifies CASGPLSTDTQYF. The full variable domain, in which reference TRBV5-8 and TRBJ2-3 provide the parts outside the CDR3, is EAGVTQSPTHLIKTRGQQATLRCSPISGHTSVYWYQQALGLGLQFLLWYDEGEERNRGNFPPRFSGRQFPNYSSELNVNALELEDSALYLCASGPLSTDTQYFGPGTRLTVL.

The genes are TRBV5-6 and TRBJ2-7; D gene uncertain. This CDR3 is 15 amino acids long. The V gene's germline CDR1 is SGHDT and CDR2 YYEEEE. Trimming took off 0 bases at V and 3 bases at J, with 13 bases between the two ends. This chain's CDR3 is CASSLAVESIYEQYF. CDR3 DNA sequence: TGTGCCAGCAGCTTGGCGGTGGAATCCATCTACGAGCAGTACTTC.

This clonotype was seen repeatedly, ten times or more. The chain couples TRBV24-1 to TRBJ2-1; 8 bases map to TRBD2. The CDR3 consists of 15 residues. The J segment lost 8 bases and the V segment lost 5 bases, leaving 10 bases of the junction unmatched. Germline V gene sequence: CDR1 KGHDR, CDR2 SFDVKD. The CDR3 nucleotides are TGTGCCACCAGTGGCCGGGGGACTAGTTTCCATGAGCAGTTCTTC. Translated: CATSGRGTSFHEQFF.

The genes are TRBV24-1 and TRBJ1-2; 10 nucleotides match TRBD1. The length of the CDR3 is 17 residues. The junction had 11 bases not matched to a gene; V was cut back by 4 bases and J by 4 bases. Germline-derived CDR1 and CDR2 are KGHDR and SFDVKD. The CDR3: CATSDSRQGALPYGYTF. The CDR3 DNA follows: TGTGCCACCAGTGACTCGCGACAGGGGGCGCTGCCCTATGGCTACACCTTC.

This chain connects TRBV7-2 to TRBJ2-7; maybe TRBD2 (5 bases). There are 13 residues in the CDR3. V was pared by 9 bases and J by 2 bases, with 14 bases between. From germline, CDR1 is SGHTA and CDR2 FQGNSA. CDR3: CASLLDGAYEQYF. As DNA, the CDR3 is TGTGCCAGTCTCCTTGACGGGGCCTACGAGCAGTACTTC.

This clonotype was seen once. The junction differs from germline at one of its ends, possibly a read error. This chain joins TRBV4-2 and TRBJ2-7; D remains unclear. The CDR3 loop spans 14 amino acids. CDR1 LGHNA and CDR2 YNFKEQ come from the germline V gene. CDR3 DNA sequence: TGTGCCAGCAGTCAAGATCCGGTGCCGTACGAGCAGTACTTC. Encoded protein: CASSQDPVPYEQYF.

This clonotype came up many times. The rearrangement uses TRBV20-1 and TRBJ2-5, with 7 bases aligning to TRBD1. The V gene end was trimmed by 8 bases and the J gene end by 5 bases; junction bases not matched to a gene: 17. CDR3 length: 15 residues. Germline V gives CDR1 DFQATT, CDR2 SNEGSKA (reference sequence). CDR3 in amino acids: CSSDDRQGPGETQYF. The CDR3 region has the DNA TGCAGTTCTGATGATAGACAGGGCCCCGGGGAGACCCAGTACTTC.

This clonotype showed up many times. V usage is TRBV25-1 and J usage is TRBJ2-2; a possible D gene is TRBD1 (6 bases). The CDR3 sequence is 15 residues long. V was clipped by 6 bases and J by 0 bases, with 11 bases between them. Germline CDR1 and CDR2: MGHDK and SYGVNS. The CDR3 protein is CASRGQTANTGELFF. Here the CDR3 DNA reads TGTGCCAGCAGAGGACAGACGGCGAACACCGGGGAGCTGTTTTTT.

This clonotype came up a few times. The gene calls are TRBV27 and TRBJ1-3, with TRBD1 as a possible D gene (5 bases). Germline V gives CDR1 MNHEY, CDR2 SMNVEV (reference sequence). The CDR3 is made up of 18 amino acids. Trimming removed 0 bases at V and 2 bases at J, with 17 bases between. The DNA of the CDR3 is TGTGCCAGCAGTTTATCGACTGGGGGGGGTCTGACTGGAAACACCATATATTTT. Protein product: CASSLSTGGGLTGNTIYF.

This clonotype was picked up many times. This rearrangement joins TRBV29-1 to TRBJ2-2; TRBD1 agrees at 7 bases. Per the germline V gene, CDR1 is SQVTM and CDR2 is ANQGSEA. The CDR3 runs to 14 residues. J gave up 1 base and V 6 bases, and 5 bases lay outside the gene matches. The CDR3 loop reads CSVGAGGNTGELFF. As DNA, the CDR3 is TGCAGCGTGGGAGCAGGGGGGAACACCGGGGAGCTGTTTTTT.

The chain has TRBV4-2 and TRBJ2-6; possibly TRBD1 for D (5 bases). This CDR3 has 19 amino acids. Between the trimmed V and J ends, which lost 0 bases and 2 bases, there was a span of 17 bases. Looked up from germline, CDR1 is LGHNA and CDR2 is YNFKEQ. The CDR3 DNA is TGTGCCAGCAGCCAAGATCGGGTTGGCAGGGCGGCTGGGGCCAACGTCCTGACTTTC. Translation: CASSQDRVGRAAGANVLTF.

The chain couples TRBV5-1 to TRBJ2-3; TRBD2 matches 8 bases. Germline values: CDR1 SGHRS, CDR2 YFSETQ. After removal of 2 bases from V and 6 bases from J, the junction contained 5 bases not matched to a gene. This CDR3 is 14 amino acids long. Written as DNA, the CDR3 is TGCGCCAGCAGCTTTCTAGCGGGCTCCGATACGCAGTATTTT. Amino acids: CASSFLAGSDTQYF.

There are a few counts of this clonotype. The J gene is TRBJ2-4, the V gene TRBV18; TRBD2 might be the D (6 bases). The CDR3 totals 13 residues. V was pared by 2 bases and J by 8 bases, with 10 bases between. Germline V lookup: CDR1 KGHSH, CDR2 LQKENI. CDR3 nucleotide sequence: TGTGCCAGCTCACCAAGCAGGGAGGACATTCAGTACTTC. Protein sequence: CASSPSREDIQYF.